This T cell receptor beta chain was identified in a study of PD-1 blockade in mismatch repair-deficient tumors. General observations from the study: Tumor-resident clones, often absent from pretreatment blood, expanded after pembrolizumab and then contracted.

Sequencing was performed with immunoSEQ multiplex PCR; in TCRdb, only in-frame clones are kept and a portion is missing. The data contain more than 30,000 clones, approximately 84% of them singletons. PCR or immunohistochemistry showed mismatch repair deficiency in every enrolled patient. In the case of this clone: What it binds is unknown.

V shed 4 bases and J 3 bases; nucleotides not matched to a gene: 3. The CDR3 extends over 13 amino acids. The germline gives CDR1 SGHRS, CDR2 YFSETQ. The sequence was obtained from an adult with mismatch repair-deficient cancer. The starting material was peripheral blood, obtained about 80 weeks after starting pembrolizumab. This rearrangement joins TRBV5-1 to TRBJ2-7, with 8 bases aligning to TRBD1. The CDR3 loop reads CASSVTGGYEQYF. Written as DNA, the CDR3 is TGCGCCAGCAGCGTAACAGGGGGCTACGAGCAGTACTTC. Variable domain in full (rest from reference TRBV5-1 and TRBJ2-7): KAGVTQTPRYLIKTRGQQVTLSCSPISGHRSVSWYQQTPGQGLQFLFEYFSETQRNKGNFPGRFSGRQFSNSRSEMNVSTLELGDSALYLCASSVTGGYEQYFGPGTRLTVT.